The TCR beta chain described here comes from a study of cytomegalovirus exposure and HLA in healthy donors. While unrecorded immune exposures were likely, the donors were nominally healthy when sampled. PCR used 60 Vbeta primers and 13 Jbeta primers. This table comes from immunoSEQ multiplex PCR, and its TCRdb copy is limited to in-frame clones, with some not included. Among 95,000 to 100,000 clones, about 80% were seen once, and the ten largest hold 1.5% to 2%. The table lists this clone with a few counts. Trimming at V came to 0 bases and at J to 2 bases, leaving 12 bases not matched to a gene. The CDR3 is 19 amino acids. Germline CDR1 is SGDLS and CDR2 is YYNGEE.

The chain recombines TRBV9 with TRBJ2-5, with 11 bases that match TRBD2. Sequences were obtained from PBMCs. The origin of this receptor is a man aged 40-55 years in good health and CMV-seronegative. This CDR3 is CASSVAGTSGRWGQETQYF. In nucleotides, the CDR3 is TGTGCCAGCAGCGTAGCCGGGACTAGCGGCAGATGGGGGCAAGAGACCCAGTACTTC.